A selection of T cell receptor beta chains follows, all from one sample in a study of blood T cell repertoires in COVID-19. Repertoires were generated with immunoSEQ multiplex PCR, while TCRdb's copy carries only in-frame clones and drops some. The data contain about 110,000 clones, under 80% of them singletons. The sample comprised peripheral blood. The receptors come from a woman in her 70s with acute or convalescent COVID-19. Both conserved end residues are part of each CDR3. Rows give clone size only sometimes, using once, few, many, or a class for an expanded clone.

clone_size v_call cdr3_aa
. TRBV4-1 CASSQGTGTFYYGYTF
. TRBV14 CASSQDASGQETQYF
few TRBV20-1 CSAYSEKLFF
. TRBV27 CASSLGGDGTGELFF
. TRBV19 CASSIGTGSTGELFF
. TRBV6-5 CASSTGGNQPQHF
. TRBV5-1 CASSTGTFNTEAFF
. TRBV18 CASSSQGSNEQYF
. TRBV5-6 CASSLTETNYGYTF
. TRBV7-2 CASSGQGRGSYEQYF
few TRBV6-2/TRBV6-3 CASSWSGNTEAFF
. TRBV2 CASSGQGRTYEQYF
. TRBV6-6 CASSYSRETQYF
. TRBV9 CASSVAGGYGNEQFF
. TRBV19 CATLKRGGSNEQFF
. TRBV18 CASSPDRGYSPLHF
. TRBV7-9 CASSLAGSNQPQHF
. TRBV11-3 CASSLVSGGEAFF
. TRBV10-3 CAISESGRGGYTF
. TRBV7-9 CASSFFGSEKLFF
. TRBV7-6 CASSPQPGGKEQPQHF
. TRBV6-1 CASSESGAYGYTF
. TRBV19 CASRDRAIAFQPQHF
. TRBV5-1 CASSDRSGAVTGELFF
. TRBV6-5 CAKSRAGRISVGAFF
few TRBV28 CASTPRGSSYGYTF
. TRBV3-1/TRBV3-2 CASSQGRIIYRGPGAFF
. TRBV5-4 CASSTTGSYGNEKLFF
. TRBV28 CASSFGGETQYF
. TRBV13 CASSALTGPGNTIYF
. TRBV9 CASSARTGVGAEAFF
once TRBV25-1 CASSVGQGADEQYF
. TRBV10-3 CAISEKGQEFTGELFF
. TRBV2 CARAGVTEAFF
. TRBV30 CAWSVQGARGYGYTF
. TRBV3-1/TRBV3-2 CASSQQAGKNSPLHF
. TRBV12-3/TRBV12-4 CASSLQGFETQYF
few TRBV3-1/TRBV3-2 CASSPAGGKGNTEAFF
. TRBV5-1 CASSLVGLEQYF
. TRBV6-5 CASSYRPTGYGYTF
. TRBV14 CASSPLEQGARTEAFF
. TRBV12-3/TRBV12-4 CASSYSGANVLTF
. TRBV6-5 CASSSTGFTDTQYF
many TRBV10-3 CAISRADSYEQYF
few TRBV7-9 CASSLGYEAFF
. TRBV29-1 CSVEEGGYGYTF
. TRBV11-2 CASSPRTRVTGELFF
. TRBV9 CASSPVSGLAGELFF
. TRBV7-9 CASSVNRATNEKLFF